This T cell receptor (beta chain) originates from a study of response to subunit inactivated influenza vaccine. Study-wide results and caveats: Each seasonal influenza vaccination, the authors suggested, recruits few new T cells.

MiXCR, applied by TCRdb to the RT-PCR reads, yields one record per CDR3 protein. The data hold 450,000 to 600,000 distinct CDR3 sequences, with less than 10% observed a single time. Many counts were recorded for this clonotype. Its antigen is not identified. This CDR3 spans 15 amino acids. V was pared by 2 bases and J by 8 bases, with 9 bases of the junction left unmatched. Germline CDR1 reads LGHDT; CDR2 reads YNNKEL (reference sequence). Specimen: PBMCs from blood, collected less than 30 months after vaccination. The clonotype originates from a man aged 50-75 years who received an inactivated influenza vaccine. The chain uses TRBV3-1 and TRBJ1-2; 9 bases agree with TRBD1. The CDR3 region has the DNA TGTGCCAGCAGCCAACCCGGGACAGGGTTTTTCGGCTACACCTTC. As protein: CASSQPGTGFFGYTF.